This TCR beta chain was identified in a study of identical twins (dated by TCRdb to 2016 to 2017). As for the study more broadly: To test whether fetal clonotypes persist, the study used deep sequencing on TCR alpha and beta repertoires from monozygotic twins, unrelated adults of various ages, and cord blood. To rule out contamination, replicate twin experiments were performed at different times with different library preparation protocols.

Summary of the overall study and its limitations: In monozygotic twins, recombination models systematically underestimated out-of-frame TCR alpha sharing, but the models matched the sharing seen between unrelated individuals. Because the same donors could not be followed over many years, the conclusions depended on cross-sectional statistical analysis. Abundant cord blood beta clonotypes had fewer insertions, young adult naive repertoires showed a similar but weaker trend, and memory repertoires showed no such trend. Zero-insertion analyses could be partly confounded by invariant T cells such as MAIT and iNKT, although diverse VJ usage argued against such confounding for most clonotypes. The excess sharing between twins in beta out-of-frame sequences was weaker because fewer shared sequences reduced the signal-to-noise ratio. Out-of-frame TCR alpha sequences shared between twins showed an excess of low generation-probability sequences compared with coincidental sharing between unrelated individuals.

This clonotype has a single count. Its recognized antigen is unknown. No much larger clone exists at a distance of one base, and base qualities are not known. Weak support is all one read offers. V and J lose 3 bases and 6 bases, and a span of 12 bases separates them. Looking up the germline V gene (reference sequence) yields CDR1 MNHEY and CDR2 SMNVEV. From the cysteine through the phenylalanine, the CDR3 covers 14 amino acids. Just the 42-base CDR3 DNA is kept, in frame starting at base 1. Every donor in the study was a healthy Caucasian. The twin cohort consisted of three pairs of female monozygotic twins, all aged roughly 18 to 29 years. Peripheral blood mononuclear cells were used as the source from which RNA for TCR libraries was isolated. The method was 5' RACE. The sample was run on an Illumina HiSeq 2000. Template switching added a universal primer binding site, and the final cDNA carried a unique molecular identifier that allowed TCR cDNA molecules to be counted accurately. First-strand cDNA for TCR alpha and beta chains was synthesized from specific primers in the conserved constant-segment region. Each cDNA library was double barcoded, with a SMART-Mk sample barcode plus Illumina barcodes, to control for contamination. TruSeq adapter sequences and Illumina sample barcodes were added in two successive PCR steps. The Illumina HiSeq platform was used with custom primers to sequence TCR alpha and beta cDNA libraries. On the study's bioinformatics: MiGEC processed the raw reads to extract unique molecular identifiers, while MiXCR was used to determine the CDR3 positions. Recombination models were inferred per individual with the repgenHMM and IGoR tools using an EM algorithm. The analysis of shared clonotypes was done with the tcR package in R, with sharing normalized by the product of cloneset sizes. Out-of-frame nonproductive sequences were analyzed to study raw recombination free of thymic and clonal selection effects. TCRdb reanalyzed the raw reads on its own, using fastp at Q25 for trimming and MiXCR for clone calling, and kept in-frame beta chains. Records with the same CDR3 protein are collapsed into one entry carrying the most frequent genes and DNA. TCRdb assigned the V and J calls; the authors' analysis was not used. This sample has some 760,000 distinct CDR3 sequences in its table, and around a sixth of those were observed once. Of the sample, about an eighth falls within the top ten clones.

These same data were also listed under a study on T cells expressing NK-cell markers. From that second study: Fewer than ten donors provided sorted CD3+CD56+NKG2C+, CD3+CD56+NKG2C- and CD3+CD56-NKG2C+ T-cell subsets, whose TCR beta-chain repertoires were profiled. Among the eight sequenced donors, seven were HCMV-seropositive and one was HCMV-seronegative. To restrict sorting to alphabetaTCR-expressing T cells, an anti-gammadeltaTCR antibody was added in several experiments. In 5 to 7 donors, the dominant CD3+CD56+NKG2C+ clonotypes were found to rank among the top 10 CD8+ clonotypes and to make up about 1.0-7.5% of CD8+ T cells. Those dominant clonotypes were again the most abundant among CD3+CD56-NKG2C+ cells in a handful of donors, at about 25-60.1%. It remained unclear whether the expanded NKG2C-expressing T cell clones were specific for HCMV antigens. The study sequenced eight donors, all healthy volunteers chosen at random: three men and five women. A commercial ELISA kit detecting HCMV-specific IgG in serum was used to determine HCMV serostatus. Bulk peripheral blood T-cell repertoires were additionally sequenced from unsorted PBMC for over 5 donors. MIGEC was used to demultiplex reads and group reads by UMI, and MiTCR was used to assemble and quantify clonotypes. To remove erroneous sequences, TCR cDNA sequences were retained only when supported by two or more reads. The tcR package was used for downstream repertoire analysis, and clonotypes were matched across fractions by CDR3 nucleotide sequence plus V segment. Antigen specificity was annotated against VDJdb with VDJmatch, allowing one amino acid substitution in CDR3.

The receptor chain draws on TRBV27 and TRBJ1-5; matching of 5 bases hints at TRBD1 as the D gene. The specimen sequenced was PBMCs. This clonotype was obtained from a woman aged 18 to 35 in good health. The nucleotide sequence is TGTGCCAGCAGTTTCCGAGGTGGGGGTCAGCCCCAGCATTTT. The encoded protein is CASSFRGGGQPQHF.